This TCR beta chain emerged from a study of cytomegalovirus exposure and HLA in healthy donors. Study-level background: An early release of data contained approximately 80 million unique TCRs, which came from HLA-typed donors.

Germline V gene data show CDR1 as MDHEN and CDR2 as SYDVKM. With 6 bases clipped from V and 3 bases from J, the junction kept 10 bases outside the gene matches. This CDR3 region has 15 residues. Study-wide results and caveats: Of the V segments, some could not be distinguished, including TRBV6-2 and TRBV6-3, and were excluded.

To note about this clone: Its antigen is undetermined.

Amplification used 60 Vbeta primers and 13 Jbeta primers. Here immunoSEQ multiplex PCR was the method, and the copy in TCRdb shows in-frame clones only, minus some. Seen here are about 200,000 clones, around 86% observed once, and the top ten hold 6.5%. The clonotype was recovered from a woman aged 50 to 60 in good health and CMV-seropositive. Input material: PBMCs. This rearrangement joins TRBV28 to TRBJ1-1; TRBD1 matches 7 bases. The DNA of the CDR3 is TGTGCCAGCAGCTTACCCGACAGGGTGTACACTGAAGCTTTCTTT. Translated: CASSLPDRVYTEAFF. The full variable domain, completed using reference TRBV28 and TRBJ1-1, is DVKVTQSSRYLVKRTGEKVFLECVQDMDHENMFWYRQDPGLGLRLIYFSYDVKMKEKGDIPEGYSVSREKKERFSLILESASTNQTSMYLCASSLPDRVYTEAFFGQGTRLTVV.